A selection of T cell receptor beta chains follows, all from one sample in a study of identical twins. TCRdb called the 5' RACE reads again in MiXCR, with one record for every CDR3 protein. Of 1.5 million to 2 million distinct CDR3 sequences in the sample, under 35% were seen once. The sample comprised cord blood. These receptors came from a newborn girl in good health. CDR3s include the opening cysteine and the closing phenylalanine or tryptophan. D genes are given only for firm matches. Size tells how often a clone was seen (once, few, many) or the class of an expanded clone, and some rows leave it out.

CDR3aa: CSVAGLAGASQETQYF
CDR3nt: TGCAGCGTTGCCGGACTAGCGGGCGCATCCCAAGAGACCCAGTACTTC
v_gene: TRBV29-1
abundance: few
d_gene: TRBD2
j_gene: TRBJ2-5

CDR3aa: CASRRPPYTEAFF
CDR3nt: TGCGCCAGCAGGCGACCGCCTTACACTGAAGCTTTCTTT
v_gene: TRBV5-1
abundance: NA
d_gene: NA
j_gene: TRBJ1-1

CDR3aa: CASSERLAGVSYEQYF
CDR3nt: TGTGCCAGCAGTGAGCGACTAGCGGGTGTCTCCTACGAGCAGTACTTC
v_gene: TRBV25-1
abundance: few
d_gene: TRBD2
j_gene: TRBJ2-7

CDR3aa: CSARTGVWDGYTF
CDR3nt: TGCAGTGCTAGGACAGGGGTCTGGGATGGCTACACCTTC
v_gene: TRBV20-1
abundance: NA
d_gene: TRBD1
j_gene: TRBJ1-2

CDR3aa: CASSYSQATNEKLFF
CDR3nt: TGTGCCAGCAGTTACTCACAGGCAACTAATGAAAAACTGTTTTTT
v_gene: TRBV6-6
abundance: NA
d_gene: NA
j_gene: TRBJ1-4

CDR3aa: CSARDERVAKNIQYF
CDR3nt: TGCAGTGCTAGAGATGAGAGAGTAGCCAAAAACATTCAGTACTTC
v_gene: TRBV20-1
abundance: NA
d_gene: NA
j_gene: TRBJ2-4

CDR3aa: CSARDFLAAYNEQFF
CDR3nt: TGCAGTGCTAGAGATTTCCTAGCGGCATACAATGAGCAGTTCTTC
v_gene: TRBV20-1
abundance: NA
d_gene: TRBD2
j_gene: TRBJ2-1

CDR3aa: CASSHWGETQYF
CDR3nt: TGCGCCAGCAGCCATTGGGGAGAGACCCAGTACTTC
v_gene: TRBV4-1
abundance: NA
d_gene: NA
j_gene: TRBJ2-5

CDR3aa: CASSHLAGAYNEQYF
CDR3nt: TGTGCCAGCAGCCACCTAGCGGGGGCGTACAATGAGCAGTACTTC
v_gene: TRBV3-1
abundance: NA
d_gene: TRBD2
j_gene: TRBJ2-7

CDR3aa: CASSLASGGAETQYF
CDR3nt: TGTGCCAGCAGCTTAGCTAGCGGGGGGGCTGAGACCCAGTACTTC
v_gene: TRBV7-2
abundance: few
d_gene: TRBD2
j_gene: TRBJ2-5

CDR3aa: CASSLGHVRTYGYTF
CDR3nt: TGTGCCAGCAGTCTAGGACATGTCCGGACCTATGGCTACACCTTC
v_gene: TRBV28
abundance: many
d_gene: NA
j_gene: TRBJ1-2

CDR3aa: CSARDAGTGVQYEQYF
CDR3nt: TGCAGTGCTAGAGATGCGGGAACGGGAGTTCAGTACGAGCAGTACTTC
v_gene: TRBV20-1
abundance: few
d_gene: NA
j_gene: TRBJ2-7

CDR3aa: CASSGRDNYEQYF
CDR3nt: TGTGCCAGCAGTGGCCGGGACAACTACGAGCAGTACTTC
v_gene: TRBV25-1
abundance: NA
d_gene: NA
j_gene: TRBJ2-7

CDR3aa: CAISESGSGGYTDTQYF
CDR3nt: TGTGCCATCAGTGAGTCGGGTAGCGGGGGATACACAGATACGCAGTATTTT
v_gene: TRBV10-3
abundance: NA
d_gene: TRBD2
j_gene: TRBJ2-3

CDR3aa: CASIRDREVQPQHF
CDR3nt: TGTGCCAGCATCAGAGACAGGGAGGTTCAGCCCCAGCATTTT
v_gene: TRBV6-1
abundance: NA
d_gene: TRBD1
j_gene: TRBJ1-5

CDR3aa: CASGRGVGGGYTF
CDR3nt: TGTGCCAGCGGTCGAGGGGTTGGAGGGGGCTACACCTTC
v_gene: TRBV6-5
abundance: NA
d_gene: NA
j_gene: TRBJ1-2

CDR3aa: CASSPRTSGRCEQYF
CDR3nt: TGTGCCAGCAGTCCTCGGACTAGCGGGAGATGCGAGCAGTACTTC
v_gene: TRBV11-3
abundance: few
d_gene: TRBD2
j_gene: TRBJ2-7

CDR3aa: CASSYSSQNWGGNEQFF
CDR3nt: TGTGCCAGCAGTTACTCGAGTCAGAACTGGGGCGGGAATGAGCAGTTCTTC
v_gene: TRBV6-5
abundance: NA
d_gene: NA
j_gene: TRBJ2-1

CDR3aa: CATSPGPGQNGELFF
CDR3nt: TGTGCCACCAGTCCCGGCCCGGGACAGAACGGGGAGCTGTTTTTT
v_gene: TRBV24-1
abundance: NA
d_gene: TRBD1
j_gene: TRBJ2-2

CDR3aa: CANSPPSKKETQYF
CDR3nt: TGTGCCAACTCACCACCGAGTAAAAAAGAGACCCAGTACTTC
v_gene: TRBV18
abundance: NA
d_gene: NA
j_gene: TRBJ2-5

CDR3aa: CSAWGRDRAYNSPLHF
CDR3nt: TGCAGTGCTTGGGGCCGGGACAGGGCCTATAATTCACCCCTCCACTTT
v_gene: TRBV20-1
abundance: NA
d_gene: TRBD1
j_gene: TRBJ1-6

CDR3aa: CASSQWETSSYTF
CDR3nt: TGTGCCAGCAGTCAGTGGGAGACTAGCTCCTACACCTTC
v_gene: TRBV6-1
abundance: NA
d_gene: NA
j_gene: TRBJ1-2

CDR3aa: CASSLGYFPDRASTEAFF
CDR3nt: TGCGCCAGCAGCTTGGGATATTTTCCGGACAGGGCAAGCACTGAAGCTTTCTTT
v_gene: TRBV5-1
abundance: NA
d_gene: TRBD1
j_gene: TRBJ1-1

CDR3aa: CASSQSFQGAYEQYF
CDR3nt: TGCGCCAGCAGCCAATCTTTCCAGGGAGCCTACGAGCAGTACTTC
v_gene: TRBV4-1
abundance: NA
d_gene: NA
j_gene: TRBJ2-7

CDR3aa: CSARVGSGRAEETQYF
CDR3nt: TGCAGTGCCCGCGTGGGTAGCGGGAGGGCGGAAGAGACCCAGTACTTC
v_gene: TRBV20-1
abundance: once
d_gene: TRBD2
j_gene: TRBJ2-5

CDR3aa: CASSFLRAPYNEQYF
CDR3nt: TGTGCCAGCAGTTTCTTGCGGGCACCCTACAATGAGCAGTACTTC
v_gene: TRBV12-3/TRBV12-4
abundance: NA
d_gene: NA
j_gene: TRBJ2-7

CDR3aa: CASTPGPGQTNYGYTF
CDR3nt: TGTGCCAGCACCCCAGGGCCGGGGCAAACCAACTATGGCTACACCTTC
v_gene: TRBV27
abundance: NA
d_gene: NA
j_gene: TRBJ1-2

CDR3aa: CASSVGINEQFF
CDR3nt: TGTGCCAGCAGCGTAGGAATCAATGAGCAGTTCTTC
v_gene: TRBV9
abundance: NA
d_gene: NA
j_gene: TRBJ2-1

CDR3aa: CASSRTERPTDTQYF
CDR3nt: TGTGCCAGCAGCCGGACAGAACGGCCCACAGATACGCAGTATTTT
v_gene: TRBV9
abundance: once
d_gene: NA
j_gene: TRBJ2-3

CDR3aa: CSVLPSPGEAFF
CDR3nt: TGCAGCGTTTTACCCAGCCCAGGGGAAGCTTTCTTT
v_gene: TRBV29-1
abundance: NA
d_gene: NA
j_gene: TRBJ1-1

CDR3aa: CASSDGTSSEQYF
CDR3nt: TGTGCCAGCAGTGACGGGACTAGCAGCGAGCAGTACTTC
v_gene: TRBV2
abundance: few
d_gene: TRBD2
j_gene: TRBJ2-7

CDR3aa: CSVSTGSTLNQPQHF
CDR3nt: TGCAGCGTTTCGACAGGGAGCACCCTCAATCAGCCCCAGCATTTT
v_gene: TRBV29-1
abundance: NA
d_gene: TRBD1
j_gene: TRBJ1-5

CDR3aa: CASSLDRGWGTDTQYF
CDR3nt: TGCGCCAGCAGCTTGGACAGGGGGTGGGGCACAGATACGCAGTATTTT
v_gene: TRBV5-1
abundance: few
d_gene: TRBD1
j_gene: TRBJ2-3

CDR3aa: CASSQDGLGIRGQATYEQYF
CDR3nt: TGCGCCAGCAGCCAAGATGGATTGGGCATTAGGGGACAGGCGACCTACGAGCAGTACTTC
v_gene: TRBV4-1
abundance: NA
d_gene: TRBD1
j_gene: TRBJ2-7

CDR3aa: CASSQETSGDTQYF
CDR3nt: TGCGCCAGCAGCCAAGAGACTAGCGGGGATACGCAGTATTTT
v_gene: TRBV4-1
abundance: NA
d_gene: TRBD2
j_gene: TRBJ2-3

CDR3aa: CASSVAVTLVAKNIQYF
CDR3nt: TGTGCCAGCAGCGTAGCAGTGACCCTGGTAGCCAAAAACATTCAGTACTTC
v_gene: TRBV9
abundance: NA
d_gene: NA
j_gene: TRBJ2-4

CDR3aa: CATSRDRYNEQYF
CDR3nt: TGTGCCACCAGCAGAGATCGGTACAATGAGCAGTACTTC
v_gene: TRBV15
abundance: NA
d_gene: NA
j_gene: TRBJ2-7

CDR3aa: CSAFCLSAQGTQYF
CDR3nt: TGCAGTGCTTTCTGCCTCTCCGCCCAGGGGACCCAGTACTTC
v_gene: TRBV20-1
abundance: NA
d_gene: NA
j_gene: TRBJ2-5

CDR3aa: CASSLVGHNEQFF
CDR3nt: TGTGCTAGCAGCTTAGTGGGACACAATGAGCAGTTCTTC
v_gene: TRBV7-7
abundance: NA
d_gene: NA
j_gene: TRBJ2-1

CDR3aa: CASSSGGGRNTEAFF
CDR3nt: TGCGCCAGCAGCTCTGGGGGGGGGCGGAACACTGAAGCTTTCTTT
v_gene: TRBV5-1
abundance: few
d_gene: NA
j_gene: TRBJ1-1